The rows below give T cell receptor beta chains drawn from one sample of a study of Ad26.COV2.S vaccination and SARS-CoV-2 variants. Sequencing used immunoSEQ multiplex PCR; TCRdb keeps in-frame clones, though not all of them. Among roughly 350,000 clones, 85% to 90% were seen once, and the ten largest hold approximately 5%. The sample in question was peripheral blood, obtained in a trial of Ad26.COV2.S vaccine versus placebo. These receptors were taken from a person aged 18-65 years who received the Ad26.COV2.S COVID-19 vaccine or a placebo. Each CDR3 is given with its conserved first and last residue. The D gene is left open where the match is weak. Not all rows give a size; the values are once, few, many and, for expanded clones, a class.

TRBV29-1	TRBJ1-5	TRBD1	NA	TGCAGCGTGAGACAGGGAGGGAGCAATCAGCCCCAGCATTTT	CSVRQGGSNQPQHF
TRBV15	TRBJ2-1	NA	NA	TGTGCCACCAGCAGAGGCGCGGTCAATGAGCAGTTCTTC	CATSRGAVNEQFF
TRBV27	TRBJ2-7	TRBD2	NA	TGTGCCAGCAGTTTATCGCTAGCGGGGGTATACGAGCAGTACTTC	CASSLSLAGVYEQYF
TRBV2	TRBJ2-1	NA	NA	TGTGCCAGCAGCCCCTCTAATGAGCAGTTCTTC	CASSPSNEQFF
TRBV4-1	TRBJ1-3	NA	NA	TGCGCCAGCAGCCGGAGCTCTGGAAACACCATATATTTT	CASSRSSGNTIYF
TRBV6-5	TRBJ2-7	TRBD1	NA	TGTGCCAGCACGCGGGACAGGGATGACGAGCAGTACTTC	CASTRDRDDEQYF
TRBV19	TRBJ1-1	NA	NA	TGTGCCAGTAGTATAGGGGAGGGACCGAACACTGAAGCTTTCTTT	CASSIGEGPNTEAFF
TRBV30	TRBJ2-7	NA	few	TGTGCCTGCACGGGATCTCATTCCTACGAGCAGTACTTC	CACTGSHSYEQYF
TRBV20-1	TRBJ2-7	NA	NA	TGCAGTGCTAGTGGGAGCAGGTTTTCCTACGAGCAGTACTTC	CSASGSRFSYEQYF
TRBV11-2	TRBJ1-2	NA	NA	TGTGCCAGCAGCCCTTCACAGGGTTTGCTAGATGGCTACACCTTC	CASSPSQGLLDGYTF
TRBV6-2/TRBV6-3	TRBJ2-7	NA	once	TGTGCCAGCAGTTACTCTGTTGGGGTCGAGCAGTACTTC	CASSYSVGVEQYF
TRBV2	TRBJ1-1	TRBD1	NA	TGTGCCAGCAGTGCCCGGGACAGGGCTCCTGAAGCTTTCTTT	CASSARDRAPEAFF
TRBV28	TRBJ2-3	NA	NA	TGTGCCAGCAGCTTGACCCGGGACTTTGCCACAGATACGCAGTATTTT	CASSLTRDFATDTQYF
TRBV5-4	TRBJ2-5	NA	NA	TGTGCCAGCAGCCCCAAGGTAGCGGACCAAGAGACCCAGTACTTC	CASSPKVADQETQYF
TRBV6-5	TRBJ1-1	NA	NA	TGTGCCAGCAGCAGTAGTCAGTACACTGAAGCTTTCTTT	CASSSSQYTEAFF
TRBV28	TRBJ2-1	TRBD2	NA	TGTGCCAGCAGAGGTTCGGGGCTAGCGGGATGGAATGAGCAGTTCTTC	CASRGSGLAGWNEQFF
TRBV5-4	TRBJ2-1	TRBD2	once	TGTGCCAGCAGCTTTGGGGCTAGCGGGGGCAATGAGCAGTTCTTC	CASSFGASGGNEQFF
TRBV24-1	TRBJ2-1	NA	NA	TGTGCCACCAGTGTCGGGAGTGGAGATGAGCAGTTCTTC	CATSVGSGDEQFF
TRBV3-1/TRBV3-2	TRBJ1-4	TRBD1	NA	TGTGCCAGCAGTCCCCGGGACAGGAATGAAAAACTGTTTTTT	CASSPRDRNEKLFF
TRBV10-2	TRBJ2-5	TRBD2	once	TGCGCCAGCAGTGGGCTAGCGGGAGGACATGTCCAAGAGACCCAGTACTTC	CASSGLAGGHVQETQYF
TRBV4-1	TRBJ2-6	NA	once	TGCGCCAGCAGCCAAGAAACGTCGTATACCGGGGCCAACGTCCTGACTTTC	CASSQETSYTGANVLTF
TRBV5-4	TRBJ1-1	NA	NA	TGTGCCAGCAGCTTGGGGCCCCAGACCAGGGGTGAAGCTTTCTTT	CASSLGPQTRGEAFF
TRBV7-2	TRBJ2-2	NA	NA	TGTGCCAGCAGCCTAAATTACGGGGTCACCGGGGAGCTGTTTTTT	CASSLNYGVTGELFF
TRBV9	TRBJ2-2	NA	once	TGTGCCAGCAGCGTAGTTTCACGAACCGGGGAGCTGTTTTTT	CASSVVSRTGELFF
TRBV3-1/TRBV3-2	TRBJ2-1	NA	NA	TGTGCCAGCAGCCAAGAGTCAGGAAGCAATGAGCAGTTCTTC	CASSQESGSNEQFF